Following are 32 T cell receptor beta chains from one sample sequenced in a study of CD8 T cells in Susac syndrome. cDNA came from 0.5 to 1 ug RNA primed by random hexamers. TCRdb re-derived calls from the immunoSEQ multiplex PCR reads in MiXCR, one entry per CDR3 protein. This sample has 150,000 to 200,000 distinct CDR3 sequences, with approximately 95% found just once. Material for sequencing was CD4+ T cells from PBMCs. These receptors all come from a human donor with Susac syndrome.

The chain combines TRBV9 with TRBJ1-5; TRBD1 matches at 8 bases. The germline V gene encodes CDR1 SGDLS and CDR2 YYNGEE. The CDR3 is 14 amino acids. V gave up 3 bases and J gave up 6 bases; unmatched junction bases: 5. The CDR3, as DNA: TGTGCCAGCAGCGCGACAGGGGTTGGTCAGCCCCAGCATTTT. Protein: CASSATGVGQPQHF.

The chain joins TRBV2 to TRBJ2-4; no definite D call. The CDR3 runs to 14 residues. Germline CDR1 is SNHLY and CDR2 is FYNNEI. V lost 6 bases to trimming and J lost 1 base, with 10 bases between them. The CDR3 sequence: CASSVDGAKNIQYF. The CDR3 bases are TGTGCCAGCAGCGTCGACGGCGCCAAAAACATTCAGTACTTC.

J is TRBJ2-1 and V is TRBV7-9, with unresolved D. Trimming removed 5 bases at V and 9 bases at J, with 5 bases between. The germline CDR1 and CDR2 sequences are SEHNR and FQNEAQ (reference sequence). The CDR3 runs to 10 residues. CDR3 in amino acids: CASSHGEQFF. Here the CDR3 DNA reads TGTGCCAGCAGCCACGGTGAGCAGTTCTTC.

The chain is built from TRBV19 and TRBJ2-1; D is undetermined. Germline CDR1 LNHDA, CDR2 SQIVND (reference sequence). V dropped 5 bases and J dropped 6 bases, with 11 bases sitting between them. The CDR3 covers 13 residues. CDR3 sequence (DNA): TGTGCCAGTAGTCCCCAGTCGCTCAATGAGCAGTTCTTC. Protein product: CASSPQSLNEQFF.

The chain recombines TRBV28 with TRBJ2-5; 9 bases fit TRBD1. The CDR3 contains 15 residues. V gave up 7 bases and J gave up 7 bases; unmatched junction bases: 13. The V gene's germline CDR1 is MDHEN and CDR2 SYDVKM. The CDR3 coding sequence is TGTGCCAGCAAGGCCCCGACAGGGGGGCGCGGGACCCAGTACTTC. Translating it yields CASKAPTGGRGTQYF.

The gene calls are TRBV30 and TRBJ1-1, with D hard to call. V was clipped by 2 bases and J by 1 base, with 5 bases between them. The CDR3 sequence is 12 residues long. Germline CDR1 and CDR2: GTSNPN and SVGIG (reference sequence). The CDR3, as DNA: TGTGCCTGGAGTCGCCCGAACACTGAAGCTTTCTTT. Translation: CAWSRPNTEAFF.

This chain joins TRBV12-3 or TRBV12-4 and TRBJ2-1, with TRBD2 matching 8 bases. This CDR3 region has 13 residues. The trim removed 5 bases at V and 12 bases at J, leaving 9 bases unmatched. In nucleotides, the CDR3 is TGTGCCAGCAGTCCACCCGGGACTAGTTGGCAGTTCTTC. Residues: CASSPPGTSWQFF.

The rearrangement joins TRBV7-9 to TRBJ2-5; TRBD1 agrees at 8 bases. The V gene's germline CDR1 is SEHNR and CDR2 FQNEAQ (reference sequence). The CDR3 is made up of 15 amino acids. J gave up 3 bases and V 2 bases, and 5 bases lay outside the gene matches. The CDR3 reads CASSLKTGVEETQYF. The CDR3, as DNA: TGTGCCAGCAGCTTAAAGACAGGGGTGGAAGAGACCCAGTACTTC.

V and J are TRBV12-3 or TRBV12-4 and TRBJ2-5, with D possibly TRBD1 on 6 matching bases. Trimming took 7 bases from V and 5 from J, leaving 14 bases between them. This CDR3 is built from 13 residues. The CDR3 loop reads CASTRGQRETQYF. In nucleotides, the CDR3 is TGTGCCAGCACCCGGGGACAACGGGAGACCCAGTACTTC.

This clonotype appeared a few times. The chain employs TRBV6-6 and TRBJ2-5; 12 nucleotides match TRBD1. The germline V gene encodes CDR1 MNHNY and CDR2 SVGAGI (reference sequence). The CDR3 extends over 15 amino acids. V trimming: 5 bases; J trimming: 4 bases; junction bases outside the gene matches: 5. CDR3 protein: CASSEKGQGAETQYF. Here the CDR3 DNA reads TGTGCCAGCAGTGAAAAGGGACAGGGGGCAGAGACCCAGTACTTC.

The chain employs TRBV12-3 or TRBV12-4 and TRBJ1-5, with TRBD1 matching 12 bases. V lost 6 bases and J lost 4; bases outside the gene matches: 7. The CDR3 runs 16 residues. Here the CDR3 reads CASRSGTGGGNQPQHF. The CDR3 DNA sequence: TGTGCCAGCAGATCCGGGACAGGGGGCGGAAATCAGCCCCAGCATTTT.

The chain carries TRBV30 and TRBJ1-1; a weak D match, TRBD1 (5 bases). V was cut by 2 bases and J by 3 bases, with 10 bases left in between. Germline lookup yields CDR1 GTSNPN and CDR2 SVGIG (reference sequence). The CDR3 length is 13 residues. CDR3 coding DNA: TGTGCCTGGAGTATACAGGAGGACACTGAAGCTTTCTTT. This codes for CAWSIQEDTEAFF.

The V gene is TRBV30, the J gene TRBJ2-1, with no clear D. Germline assignment: CDR1 GTSNPN and CDR2 SVGIG (reference sequence). V was cut by 0 bases and J by 9 bases, with 6 bases left in between. CDR3 length: 11 residues. CDR3 bases: TGTGCCTGGAGTGTACTCGTTGAGCAGTTCTTC. Its protein product is CAWSVLVEQFF.

This chain uses TRBV29-1 with TRBJ1-2, with a possible D match to TRBD1 (6 bases). This CDR3 comprises 13 residues. Germline CDR1 is SQVTM and CDR2 is ANQGSEA. Trimming left V 3 bases short and J 3 bases short, with 11 bases between. The CDR3 DNA is TGCAGCGTTGAGGGGCAGGGGTACTATGGCTACACCTTC. Amino acids: CSVEGQGYYGYTF.

This rearrangement joins TRBV5-1 to TRBJ2-5; 8 positions match TRBD2. The junction had 6 bases not matched to a gene; V was cut back by 4 bases and J by 4 bases. Per germline, CDR1 SGHRS and CDR2 YFSETQ. The CDR3 consists of 14 residues. Here the CDR3 DNA reads TGCGCCAGCAGCCCGCCTCGGGGGGGAGAGACCCAGTACTTC. Amino acids: CASSPPRGGETQYF.

The V and J genes are TRBV4-3 and TRBJ2-1; 7 bases match TRBD2. CDR1 is LGHNA, CDR2 YSLEER, per germline. CDR3 length equals 16 residues. V dropped 1 base and J dropped 3; count of bases not matched to a gene: 6. The CDR3 loop is CASSQAAREFYNEQFF. In nucleotides, the CDR3 is TGCGCCAGCAGCCAAGCAGCGCGGGAGTTCTACAATGAGCAGTTCTTC.

This rearrangement joins TRBV7-9 to TRBJ1-1, with D unresolved. V was clipped by 7 bases and J by 3 bases, with 9 bases between them. The germline gives CDR1 SEHNR, CDR2 FQNEAQ (reference sequence). The CDR3 length is 12 residues. CDR3 region: CASILGYTEAFF. For the CDR3, the DNA is TGTGCCAGCATATTGGGGTACACTGAAGCTTTCTTT.

The CDR3 nucleotides are TGTGCCAGCTCACCACCGGGACTAGCGGGAGCTAATGAGCAGTTCTTC. It yields the protein CASSPPGLAGANEQFF. This chain uses TRBV18 with TRBJ2-1, with 14 bases that match TRBD2. V lost 0 bases and J lost 7; bases outside the gene matches: 2. This CDR3 region has 16 residues. Germline-derived CDR1 and CDR2 are KGHSH and LQKENI.

V and J are TRBV3-1 and TRBJ1-2; D not certain. The CDR3 covers 12 residues. Germline V CDR1 and CDR2: LGHDT, YNNKEL (reference sequence). V was trimmed by 1 base and J by 6 bases, leaving 6 bases between them. For the CDR3, the DNA is TGTGCCAGCAGCCAAGGAGAAAATGGCTACACCTTC. Encoded protein: CASSQGENGYTF.

This clonotype was counted a single time. The chain recombines TRBV20-1 with TRBJ2-3; 11 bases align to TRBD1. The CDR3 runs 15 residues. Trimming took 3 bases from V and 4 from J; bases not matched to a gene: 6. Germline V CDR1 and CDR2: DFQATT, SNEGSKA (reference sequence). The CDR3 nucleotides are TGCAGTGCTAGGGCCGGGACAGGGGGATCAGATACGCAGTATTTT. This codes for CSARAGTGGSDTQYF.

V gene TRBV9 combines with J gene TRBJ2-3; 7 nucleotides match TRBD1. The germline gives CDR1 SGDLS, CDR2 YYNGEE. V lost 4 bases and J lost 1; bases outside the gene matches: 6. This CDR3 is 15 amino acids long. The DNA of the CDR3 is TGTGCCAGCAGCTCTCGTGGGACAGGCACAGATACGCAGTATTTT. The encoded protein is CASSSRGTGTDTQYF.

The chain has TRBV28 and TRBJ2-2, with D possibly called TRBD1 or TRBD2 (5 bases each). V was cut by 4 bases and J by 5 bases, with 14 bases left in between. Germline V lookup: CDR1 MDHEN, CDR2 SYDVKM. The CDR3 contains 15 residues. In DNA, the CDR3 is TGTGCCAGCAGTTCCTCGGGGCGTACGACCGGGGAGCTGTTTTTT. Translation gives CASSSSGRTTGELFF.

The V and J genes are TRBV4-3 and TRBJ1-6; D not certain. The ends were cut back, 3 bases at V and 7 bases at J, with 19 bases in the middle. The length of the CDR3 is 17 residues. Germline CDR1 reads LGHNA; CDR2 reads YSLEER. The CDR3 coding sequence is TGCGCCAGCAGCCATCGAGGGTGGGGAACTCCAAATTCACCCCTCCACTTT. The encoded protein is CASSHRGWGTPNSPLHF.

J is TRBJ2-1 and V is TRBV4-3, with a tentative D call TRBD2 (6 bases). Trimming shortened V by 5 bases and J by 5 bases, and 7 bases separated the two germline ends. Germline V lookup: CDR1 LGHNA, CDR2 YSLEER. The CDR3 sequence is 12 residues long. The CDR3 reads CASSWEDNEQFF. DNA of the CDR3: TGCGCCAGCAGCTGGGAGGACAATGAGCAGTTCTTC.

The rearrangement uses TRBV9 and TRBJ1-2; D not certain. CDR1 and CDR2 (germline): SGDLS, YYNGEE. V was shortened by 0 bases and J by 7 bases, with 10 bases between the two germline ends. The CDR3 has 13 amino acids. The CDR3 region is CASSVDVAGGYTF. CDR3 bases: TGTGCCAGCAGCGTAGATGTAGCGGGTGGCTACACCTTC.

This clonotype was recorded only once. The chain carries TRBV5-1 and TRBJ1-5; D is unclear. The germline V and J ends were trimmed by 0 bases and 7 bases, with 17 bases remaining between them. Looked up from germline, CDR1 is SGHRS and CDR2 is YFSETQ. The length of the CDR3 is 16 residues. The CDR3 DNA follows: TGCGCCAGCAGCTTGGATGGCAGCCCCCAAGGGCAGCCCCAGCATTTT. This codes for CASSLDGSPQGQPQHF.

The chain carries TRBV14 and TRBJ2-7, with D uncertain. CDR1 and CDR2 (germline): SGHDN, FVKESK. The length of the CDR3 is 15 residues. V was pared by 7 bases and J by 0 bases, with 16 bases between. In nucleotides, the CDR3 is TGTGCCAGCACTCACAGACCTGCCTTCTCCTACGAGCAGTACTTC. It encodes CASTHRPAFSYEQYF.

The chain uses TRBV7-6 and TRBJ1-3; D is perhaps TRBD1 (5 bases). V lost 2 bases and J 3 bases, leaving 8 bases between the germline ends. In germline, CDR1 is SGHVS, CDR2 FNYEAQ. This CDR3 region has 14 residues. The CDR3 loop reads CASSLSGGGNTIYF. The CDR3 DNA sequence: TGTGCCAGCAGCTTATCCGGGGGTGGAAACACCATATATTTT.

The chain uses TRBV9 and TRBJ2-5; D could derive from TRBD1 or TRBD2 (6 bases each). The V and J ends lost 0 bases and 2 bases respectively, with 17 bases between them. This CDR3 is 17 amino acids long. Germline V gene data show CDR1 as SGDLS and CDR2 as YYNGEE. The CDR3 DNA follows: TGTGCCAGCAGCGTAGATCCTTCCGGCGGGACACAAGAGACCCAGTACTTC. Translated: CASSVDPSGGTQETQYF.

The V call is TRBV5-1, the J call TRBJ1-5, with D possibly being TRBD1 (6 bases). The CDR3 is 15 residues long. V shed 4 bases and J shed 3 bases, with 14 bases lying between them. Germline CDR1 is SGHRS and CDR2 is YFSETQ. The CDR3 sequence is CASSPLDRLNQPQHF. The CDR3 nucleotides are TGCGCCAGCAGCCCGCTTGACAGGCTCAATCAGCCCCAGCATTTT.

V and J are TRBV20-1 and TRBJ1-1; a possible D gene is TRBD1 (5 bases). Germline V CDR1 and CDR2: DFQATT, SNEGSKA (reference sequence). CDR3 length equals 11 residues. Trimming pared 4 bases from V and 8 bases from J, leaving 11 bases between. The CDR3 DNA is TGCAGTGCTACCGGGGGTCCCGAAGCTTTCTTT. It yields the protein CSATGGPEAFF.

The chain is built from TRBV7-2 and TRBJ2-5, with 8 bases that match TRBD2. V was clipped by 1 base and J by 4 bases; unmatched bases: 11. Germline V gene sequence: CDR1 SGHTA, CDR2 FQGNSA. The CDR3 extends over 17 amino acids. CDR3 bases: TGTGCCAGCAGCTTAGGGACCCGCGGGGGGCGGGGAGAGACCCAGTACTTC. It translates to CASSLGTRGGRGETQYF.